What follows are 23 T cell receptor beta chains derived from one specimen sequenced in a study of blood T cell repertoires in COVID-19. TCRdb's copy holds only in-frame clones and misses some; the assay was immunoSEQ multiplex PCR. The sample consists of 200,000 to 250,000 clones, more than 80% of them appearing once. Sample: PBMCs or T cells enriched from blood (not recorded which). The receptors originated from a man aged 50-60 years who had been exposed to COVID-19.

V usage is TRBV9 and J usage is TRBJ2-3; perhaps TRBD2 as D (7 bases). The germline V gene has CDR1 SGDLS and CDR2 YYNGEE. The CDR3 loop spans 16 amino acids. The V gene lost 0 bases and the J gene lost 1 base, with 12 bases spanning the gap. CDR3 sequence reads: CASSVAGGIGTDTQYF. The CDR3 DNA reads TGTGCCAGCAGCGTAGCGGGGGGCATTGGCACAGATACGCAGTATTTT.

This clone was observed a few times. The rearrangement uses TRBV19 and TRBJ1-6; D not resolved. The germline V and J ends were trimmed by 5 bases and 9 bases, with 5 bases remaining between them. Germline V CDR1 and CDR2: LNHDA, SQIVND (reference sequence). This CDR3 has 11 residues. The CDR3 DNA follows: TGTGCCAGTAGTGCAGGTTCACCCCTCCACTTT. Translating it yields CASSAGSPLHF.

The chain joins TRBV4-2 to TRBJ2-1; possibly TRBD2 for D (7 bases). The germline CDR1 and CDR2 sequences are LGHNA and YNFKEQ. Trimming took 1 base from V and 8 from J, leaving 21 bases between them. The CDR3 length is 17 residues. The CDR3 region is CASSQAGGTPGGDEQFF. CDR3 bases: TGTGCCAGCAGCCAAGCTGGCGGGACCCCGGGGGGCGATGAGCAGTTCTTC.

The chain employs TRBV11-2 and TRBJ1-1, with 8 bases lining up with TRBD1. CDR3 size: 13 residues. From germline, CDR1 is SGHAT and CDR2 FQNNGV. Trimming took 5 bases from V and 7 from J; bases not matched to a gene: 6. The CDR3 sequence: CASSTSGGVEAFF. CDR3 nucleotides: TGTGCCAGCAGCACATCAGGGGGCGTTGAAGCTTTCTTT.

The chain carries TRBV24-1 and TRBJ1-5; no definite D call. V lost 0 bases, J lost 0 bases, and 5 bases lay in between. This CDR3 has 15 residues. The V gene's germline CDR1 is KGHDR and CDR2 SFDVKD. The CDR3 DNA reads TGTGCCACCAGTGATTTGACAAATAGCAATCAGCCCCAGCATTTT. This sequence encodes CATSDLTNSNQPQHF.

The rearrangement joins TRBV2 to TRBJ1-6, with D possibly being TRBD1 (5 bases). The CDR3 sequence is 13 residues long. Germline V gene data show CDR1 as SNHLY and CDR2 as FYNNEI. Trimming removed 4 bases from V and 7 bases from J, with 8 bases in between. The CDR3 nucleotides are TGTGCCAGCAGTGTCCACAGGAATTCACCCCTCCACTTT. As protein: CASSVHRNSPLHF.

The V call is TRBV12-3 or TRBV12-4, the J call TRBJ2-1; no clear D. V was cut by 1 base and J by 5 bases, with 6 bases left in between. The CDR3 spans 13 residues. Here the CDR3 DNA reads TGTGCCAGCAGTTTAGGCCTAAACAATGAGCAGTTCTTC. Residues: CASSLGLNNEQFF.

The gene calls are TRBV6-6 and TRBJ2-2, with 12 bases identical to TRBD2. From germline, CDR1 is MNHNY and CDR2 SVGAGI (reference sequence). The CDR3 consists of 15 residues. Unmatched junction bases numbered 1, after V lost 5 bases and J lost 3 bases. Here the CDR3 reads CASSTSGGHTGELFF. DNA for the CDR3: TGTGCCAGCAGTACTAGCGGGGGGCACACCGGGGAGCTGTTTTTT.

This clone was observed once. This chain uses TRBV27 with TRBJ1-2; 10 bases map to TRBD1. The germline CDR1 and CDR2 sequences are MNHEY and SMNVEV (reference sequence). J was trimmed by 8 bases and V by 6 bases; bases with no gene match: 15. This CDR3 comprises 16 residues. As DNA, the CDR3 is TGTGCCAGCAGCACTAGTTATGGGGACAGGGGTTCAGGCTACACCTTC. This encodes CASSTSYGDRGSGYTF.

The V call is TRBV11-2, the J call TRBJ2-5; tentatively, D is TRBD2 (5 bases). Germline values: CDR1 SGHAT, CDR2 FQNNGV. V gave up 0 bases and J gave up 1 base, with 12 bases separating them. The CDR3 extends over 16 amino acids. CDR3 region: CASSLDPRGGQETQYF. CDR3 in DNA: TGTGCCAGCAGCTTAGATCCACGAGGAGGCCAAGAGACCCAGTACTTC.

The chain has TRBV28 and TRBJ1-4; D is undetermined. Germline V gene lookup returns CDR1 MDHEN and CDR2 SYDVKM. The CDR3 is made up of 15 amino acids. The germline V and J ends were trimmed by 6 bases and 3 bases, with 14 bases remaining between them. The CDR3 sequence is CASSSWALSNEKLFF. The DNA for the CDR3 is TGTGCCAGCAGCTCCTGGGCCCTCTCTAATGAAAAACTGTTTTTT.

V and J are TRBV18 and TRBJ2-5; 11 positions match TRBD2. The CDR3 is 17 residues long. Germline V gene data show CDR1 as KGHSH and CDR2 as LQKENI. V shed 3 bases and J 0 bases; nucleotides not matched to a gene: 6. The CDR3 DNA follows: TGTGCCAGCTCACCTATAGGGACTAGCGGATACCAAGAGACCCAGTACTTC. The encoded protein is CASSPIGTSGYQETQYF. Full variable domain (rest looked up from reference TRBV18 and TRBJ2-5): NAGVMQNPRHLVRRRGQEARLRCSPMKGHSHVYWYRQLPEEGLKFMVYLQKENIIDESGMPKERFSAEFPKEGPSILRIQQVVRGDSAAYFCASSPIGTSGYQETQYFGPGTRLLVL.

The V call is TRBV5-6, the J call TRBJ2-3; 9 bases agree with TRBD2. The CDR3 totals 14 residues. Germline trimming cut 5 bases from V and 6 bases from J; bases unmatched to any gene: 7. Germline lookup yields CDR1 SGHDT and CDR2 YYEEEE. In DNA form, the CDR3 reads TGTGCCAGCAGGTTTAGCGGGGGCTCGGATACGCAGTATTTT. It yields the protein CASRFSGGSDTQYF.

As DNA, the CDR3 is TGTGCCAGCAGTGAACACGGTAGCTCTGGGGCCAACGTCCTGACTTTC. Translating gives CASSEHGSSGANVLTF. V is TRBV6-1 and J is TRBJ2-6; unclear D gene. CDR3 length equals 16 residues. CDR1 and CDR2 (germline): MNHNS, SASEGT. The V end lost 2 bases, the J end lost 0 bases, and 8 bases lay between the germline ends.

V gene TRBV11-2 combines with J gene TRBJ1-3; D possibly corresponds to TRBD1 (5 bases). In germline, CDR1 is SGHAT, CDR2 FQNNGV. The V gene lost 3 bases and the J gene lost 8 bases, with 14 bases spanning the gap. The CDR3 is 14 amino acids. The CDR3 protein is CASSFQGLTDTIYF. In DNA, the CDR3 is TGTGCCAGCAGCTTTCAGGGCCTGACGGACACCATATATTTT.

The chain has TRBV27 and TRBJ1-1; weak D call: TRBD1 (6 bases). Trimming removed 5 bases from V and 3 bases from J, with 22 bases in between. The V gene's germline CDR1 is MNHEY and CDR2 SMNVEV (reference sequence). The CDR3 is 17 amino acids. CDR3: CASSLFYGTGIYTEAFF. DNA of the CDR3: TGTGCCAGCAGTCTATTCTACGGAACAGGGATATACACTGAAGCTTTCTTT.

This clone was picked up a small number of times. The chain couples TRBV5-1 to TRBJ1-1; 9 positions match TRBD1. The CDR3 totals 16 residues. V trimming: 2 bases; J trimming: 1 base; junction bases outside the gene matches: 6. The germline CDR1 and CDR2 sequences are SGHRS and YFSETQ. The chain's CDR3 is CASSFTGGLTNTEAFF. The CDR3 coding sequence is TGCGCCAGCAGCTTTACAGGGGGCCTAACGAACACTGAAGCTTTCTTT.

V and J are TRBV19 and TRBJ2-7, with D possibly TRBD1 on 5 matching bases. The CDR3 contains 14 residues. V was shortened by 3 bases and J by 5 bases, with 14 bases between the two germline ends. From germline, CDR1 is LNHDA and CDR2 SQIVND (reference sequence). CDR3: CASSMGYRLDEQYF. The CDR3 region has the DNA TGTGCCAGTAGTATGGGTTACAGGCTAGACGAGCAGTACTTC.

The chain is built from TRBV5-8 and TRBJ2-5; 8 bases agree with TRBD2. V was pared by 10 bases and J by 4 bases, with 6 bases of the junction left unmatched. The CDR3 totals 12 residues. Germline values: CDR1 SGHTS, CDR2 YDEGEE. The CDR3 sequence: CAPGGDGETQYF. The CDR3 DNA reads TGTGCCCCCGGGGGGGACGGAGAGACCCAGTACTTC.

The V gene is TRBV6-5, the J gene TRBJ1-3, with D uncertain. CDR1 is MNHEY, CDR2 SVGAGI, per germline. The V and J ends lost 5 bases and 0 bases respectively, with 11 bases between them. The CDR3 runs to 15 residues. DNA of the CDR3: TGTGCCAGCAGTCGGACCGGGAACTCTGGAAACACCATATATTTT. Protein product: CASSRTGNSGNTIYF.

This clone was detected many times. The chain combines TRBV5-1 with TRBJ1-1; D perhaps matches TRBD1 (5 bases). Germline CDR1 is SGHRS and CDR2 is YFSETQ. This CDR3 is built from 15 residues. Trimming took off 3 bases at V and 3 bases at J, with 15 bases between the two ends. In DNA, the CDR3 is TGCGCCAGCAGCTCCAGGGTAGGATGGGACACTGAAGCTTTCTTT. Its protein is CASSSRVGWDTEAFF.

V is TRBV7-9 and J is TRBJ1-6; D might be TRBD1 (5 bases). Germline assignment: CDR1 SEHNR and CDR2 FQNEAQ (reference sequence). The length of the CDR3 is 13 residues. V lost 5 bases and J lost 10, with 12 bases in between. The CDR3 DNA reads TGTGCCAGCAGCCGGGCGGGGGAATCACCCCTCCACTTT. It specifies CASSRAGESPLHF.

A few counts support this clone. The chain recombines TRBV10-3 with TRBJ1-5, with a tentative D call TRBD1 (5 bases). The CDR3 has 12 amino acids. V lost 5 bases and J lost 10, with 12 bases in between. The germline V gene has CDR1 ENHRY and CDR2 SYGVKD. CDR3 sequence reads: CAISPQGGPQHF. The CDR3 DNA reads TGTGCCATCAGTCCCCAGGGTGGACCCCAGCATTTT.